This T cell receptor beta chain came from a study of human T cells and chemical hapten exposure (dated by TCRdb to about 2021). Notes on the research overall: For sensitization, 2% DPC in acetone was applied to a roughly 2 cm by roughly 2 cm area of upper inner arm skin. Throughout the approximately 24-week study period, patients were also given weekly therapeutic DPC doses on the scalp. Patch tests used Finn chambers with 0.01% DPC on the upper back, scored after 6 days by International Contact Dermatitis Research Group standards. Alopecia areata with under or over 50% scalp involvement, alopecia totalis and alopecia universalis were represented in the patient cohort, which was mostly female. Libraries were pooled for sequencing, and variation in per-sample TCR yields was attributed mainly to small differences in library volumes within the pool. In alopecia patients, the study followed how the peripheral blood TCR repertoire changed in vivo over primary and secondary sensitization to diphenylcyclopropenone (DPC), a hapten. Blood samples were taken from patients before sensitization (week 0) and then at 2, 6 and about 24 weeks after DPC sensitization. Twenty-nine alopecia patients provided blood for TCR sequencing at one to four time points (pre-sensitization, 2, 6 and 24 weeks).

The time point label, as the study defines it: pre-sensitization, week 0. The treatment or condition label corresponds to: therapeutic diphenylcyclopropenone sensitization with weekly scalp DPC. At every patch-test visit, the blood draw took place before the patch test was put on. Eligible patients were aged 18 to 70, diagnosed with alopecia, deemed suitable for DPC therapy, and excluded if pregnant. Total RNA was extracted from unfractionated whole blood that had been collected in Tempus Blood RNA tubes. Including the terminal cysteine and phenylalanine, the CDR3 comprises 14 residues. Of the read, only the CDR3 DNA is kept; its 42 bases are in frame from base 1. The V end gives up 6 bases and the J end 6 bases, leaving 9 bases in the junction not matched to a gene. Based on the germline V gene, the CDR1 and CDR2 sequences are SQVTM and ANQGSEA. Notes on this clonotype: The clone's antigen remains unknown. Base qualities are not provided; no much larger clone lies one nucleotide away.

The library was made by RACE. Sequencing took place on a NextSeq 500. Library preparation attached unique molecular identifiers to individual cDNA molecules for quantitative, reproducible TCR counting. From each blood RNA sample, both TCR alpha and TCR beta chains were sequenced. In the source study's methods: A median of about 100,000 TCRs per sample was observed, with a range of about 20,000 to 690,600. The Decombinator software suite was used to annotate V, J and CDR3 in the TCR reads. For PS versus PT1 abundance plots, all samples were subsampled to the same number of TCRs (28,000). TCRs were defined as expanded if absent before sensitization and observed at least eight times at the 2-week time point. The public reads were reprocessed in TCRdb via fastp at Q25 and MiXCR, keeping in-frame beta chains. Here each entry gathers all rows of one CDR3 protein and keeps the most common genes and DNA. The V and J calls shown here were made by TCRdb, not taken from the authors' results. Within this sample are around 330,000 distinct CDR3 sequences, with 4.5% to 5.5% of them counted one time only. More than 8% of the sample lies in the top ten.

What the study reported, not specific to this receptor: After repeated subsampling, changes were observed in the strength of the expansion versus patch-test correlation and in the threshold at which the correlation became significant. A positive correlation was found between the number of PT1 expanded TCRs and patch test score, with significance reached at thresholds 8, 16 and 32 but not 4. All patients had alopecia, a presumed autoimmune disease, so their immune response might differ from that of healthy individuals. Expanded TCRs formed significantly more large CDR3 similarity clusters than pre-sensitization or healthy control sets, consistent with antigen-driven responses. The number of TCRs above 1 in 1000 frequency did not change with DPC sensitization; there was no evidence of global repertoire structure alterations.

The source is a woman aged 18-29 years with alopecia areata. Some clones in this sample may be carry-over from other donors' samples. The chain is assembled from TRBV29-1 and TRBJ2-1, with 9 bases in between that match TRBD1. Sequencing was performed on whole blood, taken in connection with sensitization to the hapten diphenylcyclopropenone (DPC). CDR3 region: CSVLGQGMLNEQFF. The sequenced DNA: TGCAGCGTCCTGGGACAGGGAATGCTCAATGAGCAGTTCTTC.